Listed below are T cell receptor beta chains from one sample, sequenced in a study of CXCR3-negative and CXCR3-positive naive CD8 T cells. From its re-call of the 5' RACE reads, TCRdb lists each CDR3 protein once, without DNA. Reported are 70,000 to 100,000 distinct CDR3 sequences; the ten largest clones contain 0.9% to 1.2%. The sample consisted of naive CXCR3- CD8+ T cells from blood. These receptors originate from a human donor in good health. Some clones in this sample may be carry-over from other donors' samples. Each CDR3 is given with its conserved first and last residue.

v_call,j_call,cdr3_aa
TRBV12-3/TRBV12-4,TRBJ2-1,CASNQGGGNEQFF
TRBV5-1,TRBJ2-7,CASSLGANSYGQYF
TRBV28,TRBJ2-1,CASSGWAKAGRPYNEQFF
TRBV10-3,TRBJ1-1,CAISDVDGGTEAFF
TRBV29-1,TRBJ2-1,CSVEDGQGNEQFF
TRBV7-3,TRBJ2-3,CASSLRGGATDTQYF
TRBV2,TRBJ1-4,CASGERISANEKLFF
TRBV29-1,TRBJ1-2,CSARTLYGYTF
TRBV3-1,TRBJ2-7,CASSQETGSGSHEQYF
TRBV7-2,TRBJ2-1,CASSSDLSALQFF
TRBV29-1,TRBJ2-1,CSVDMGTPYNEQFF
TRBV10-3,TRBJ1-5,CAISESTDSSQPQHF
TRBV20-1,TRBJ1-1,CSARDGDPEAFF
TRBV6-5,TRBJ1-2,CASSPTAPVLYGYTF
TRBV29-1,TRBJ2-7,CSVVSGTVSYEQYF
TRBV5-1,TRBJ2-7,CASSRENSYEQYF
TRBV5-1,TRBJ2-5,CASSREGGAETQYF
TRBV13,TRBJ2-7,CASSLDDRLYEQYF
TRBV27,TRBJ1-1,CASNKIDSPTEAFF
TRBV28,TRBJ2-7,CASSSTGTGYYEQYF
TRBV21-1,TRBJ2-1,CASSGLTEYNEQFF
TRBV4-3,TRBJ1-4,CASSQDRALNEKLFF
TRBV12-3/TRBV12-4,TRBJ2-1,CASSPLVEGRGNEQFF
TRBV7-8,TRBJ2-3,CASSLAGLADLTDTQYF
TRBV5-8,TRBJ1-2,CASSLAGIGYTF
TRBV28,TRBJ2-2,CATYDWDRGHGELFF
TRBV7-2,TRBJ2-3,CASSSVAGGGTDTQYF
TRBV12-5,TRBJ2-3,CASSPPYSGGDPDTQYF